This T cell receptor beta chain was captured by sequencing in a study of shared clonotypes between healthy human individuals. Study conclusions and caveats: The genetic and exposure-history diversity represented was limited by few donors.

Notes on this clone: Its cognate antigen is unknown. This same CDR3 is encoded by further DNA sequences in the sample.

The table came from immunoSEQ multiplex PCR; TCRdb's copy has only in-frame clones and leaves some out. The sample holds roughly 2.5 million clones, around nine tenths seen once. The CDR3 has 15 amino acids. CDR1 and CDR2 from the germline V gene are MNHEY and SVGAGI. V was clipped by 6 bases and J by 4 bases, with 16 bases between them. Donors were healthy HIV-negative adults without recently reported acute infections or vaccinations. The chain combines TRBV6-5 with TRBJ1-5, with D tentatively TRBD1 (6 bases). Sequences were obtained from naive CD4+ T cells sorted from blood. Subset here: CD45RA+ positively selected. This sequence was found in a man aged 18 to 30 in good health. CDR3 protein: CASSQQGLGNQPQHF. The DNA for the CDR3 is TGTGCCAGCAGCCAACAGGGTTTAGGGAATCAGCCCCAGCATTTT.